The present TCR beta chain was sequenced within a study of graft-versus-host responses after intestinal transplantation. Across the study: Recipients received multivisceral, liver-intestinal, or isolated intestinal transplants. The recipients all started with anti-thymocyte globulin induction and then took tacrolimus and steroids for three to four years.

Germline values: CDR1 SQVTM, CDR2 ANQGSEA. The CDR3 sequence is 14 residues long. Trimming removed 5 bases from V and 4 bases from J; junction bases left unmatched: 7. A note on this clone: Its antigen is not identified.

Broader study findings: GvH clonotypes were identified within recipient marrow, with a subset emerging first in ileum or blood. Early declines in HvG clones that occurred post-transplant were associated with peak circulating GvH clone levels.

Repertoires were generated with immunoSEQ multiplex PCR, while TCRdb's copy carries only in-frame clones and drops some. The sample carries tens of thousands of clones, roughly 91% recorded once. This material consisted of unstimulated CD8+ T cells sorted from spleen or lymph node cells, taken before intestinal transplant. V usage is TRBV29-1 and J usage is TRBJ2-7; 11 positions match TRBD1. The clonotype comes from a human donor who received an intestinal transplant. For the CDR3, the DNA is TGCAGCGTTACTCCCGGGACAGGGGGATACGAGCAGTACTTC. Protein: CSVTPGTGGYEQYF.